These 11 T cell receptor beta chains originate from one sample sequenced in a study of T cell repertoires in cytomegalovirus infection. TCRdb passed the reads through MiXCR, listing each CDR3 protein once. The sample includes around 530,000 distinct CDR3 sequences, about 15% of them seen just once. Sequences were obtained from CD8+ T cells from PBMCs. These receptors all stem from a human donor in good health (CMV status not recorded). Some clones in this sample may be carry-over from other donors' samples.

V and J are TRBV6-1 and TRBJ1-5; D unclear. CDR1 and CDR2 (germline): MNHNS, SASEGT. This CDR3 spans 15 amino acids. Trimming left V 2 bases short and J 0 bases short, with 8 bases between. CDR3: CASSESALSNQPQHF. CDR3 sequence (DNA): TGTGCCAGCAGTGAATCGGCACTTAGCAATCAGCCCCAGCATTTT.

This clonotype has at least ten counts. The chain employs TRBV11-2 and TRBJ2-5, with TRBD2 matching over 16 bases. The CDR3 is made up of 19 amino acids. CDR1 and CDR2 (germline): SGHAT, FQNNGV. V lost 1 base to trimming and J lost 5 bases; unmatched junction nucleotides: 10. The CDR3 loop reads CASSLASGTSGRASETQYF. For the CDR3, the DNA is TGTGCCAGCAGCTTAGCCAGCGGGACTAGCGGGAGGGCCTCGGAGACCCAGTACTTC.

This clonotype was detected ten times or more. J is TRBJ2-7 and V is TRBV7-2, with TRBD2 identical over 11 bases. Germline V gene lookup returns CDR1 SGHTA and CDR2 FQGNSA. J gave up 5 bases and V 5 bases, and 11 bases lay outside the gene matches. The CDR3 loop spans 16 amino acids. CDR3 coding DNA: TGTGCCAGCAGCCCGGCTCTACTAGCGGGGGTCGACGAGCAGTACTTC. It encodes CASSPALLAGVDEQYF.

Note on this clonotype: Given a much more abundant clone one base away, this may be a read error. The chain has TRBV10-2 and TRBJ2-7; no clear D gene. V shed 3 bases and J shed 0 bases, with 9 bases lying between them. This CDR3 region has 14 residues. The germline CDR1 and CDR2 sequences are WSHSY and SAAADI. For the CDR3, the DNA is TGCGCCAGCAGTGAAAAGACGACCTCCTACGAGCAGTACTTC. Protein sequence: CASSEKTTSYEQYF.

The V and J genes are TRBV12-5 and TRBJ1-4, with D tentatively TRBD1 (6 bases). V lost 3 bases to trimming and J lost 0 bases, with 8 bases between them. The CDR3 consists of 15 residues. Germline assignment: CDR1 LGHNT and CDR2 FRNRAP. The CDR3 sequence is CASGLQGATNEKLFF. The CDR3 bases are TGTGCTAGTGGTTTACAGGGAGCAACTAATGAAAAACTGTTTTTT.

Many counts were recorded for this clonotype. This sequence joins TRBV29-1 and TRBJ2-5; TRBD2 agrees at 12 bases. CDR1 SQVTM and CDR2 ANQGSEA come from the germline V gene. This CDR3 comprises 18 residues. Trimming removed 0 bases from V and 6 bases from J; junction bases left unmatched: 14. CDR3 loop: CSVEDLAGGVIAVQTQYF. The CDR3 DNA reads TGCAGCGTTGAAGATCTAGCGGGAGGGGTTATAGCAGTCCAGACCCAGTACTTC.

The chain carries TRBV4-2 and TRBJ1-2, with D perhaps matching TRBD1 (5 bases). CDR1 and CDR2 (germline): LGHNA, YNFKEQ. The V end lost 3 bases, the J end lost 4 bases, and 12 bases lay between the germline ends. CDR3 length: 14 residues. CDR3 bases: TGTGCCAGCAGCCAGGGGGGTCTGGGCTATGGCTACACCTTC. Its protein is CASSQGGLGYGYTF.

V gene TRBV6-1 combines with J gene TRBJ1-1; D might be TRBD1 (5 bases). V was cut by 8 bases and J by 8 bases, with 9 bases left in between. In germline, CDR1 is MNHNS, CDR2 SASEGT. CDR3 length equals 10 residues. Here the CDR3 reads CASLRGEAFF. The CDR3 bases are TGTGCCAGCTTAAGGGGCGAAGCTTTCTTT.

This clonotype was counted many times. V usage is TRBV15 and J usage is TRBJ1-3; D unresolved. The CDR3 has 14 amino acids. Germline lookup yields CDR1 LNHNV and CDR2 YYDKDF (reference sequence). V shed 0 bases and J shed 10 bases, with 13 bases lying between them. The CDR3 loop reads CATSRESPRGTIYF. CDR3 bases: TGTGCCACCAGCAGAGAATCCCCCCGGGGAACCATATATTTT.

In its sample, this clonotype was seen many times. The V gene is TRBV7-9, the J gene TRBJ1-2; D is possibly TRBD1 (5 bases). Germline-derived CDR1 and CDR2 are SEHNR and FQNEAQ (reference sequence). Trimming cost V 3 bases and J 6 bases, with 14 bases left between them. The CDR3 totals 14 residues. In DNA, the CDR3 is TGTGCCAGCAGCTTGGCCAGACAGTACCATGGCTACACCTTC. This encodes CASSLARQYHGYTF.

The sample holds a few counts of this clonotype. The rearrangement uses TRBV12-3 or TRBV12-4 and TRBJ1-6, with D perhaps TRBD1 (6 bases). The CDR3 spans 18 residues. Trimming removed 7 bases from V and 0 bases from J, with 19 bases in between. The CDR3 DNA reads TGTGCCAGCACCGCCTCAGGGGTTGAGAGCTCCTATAATTCACCCCTCCACTTT. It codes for CASTASGVESSYNSPLHF.